Shown below are 27 T cell receptor beta chains from a single sample sequenced in a study of shared clonotypes between healthy human individuals. The method was immunoSEQ multiplex PCR; TCRdb's version includes in-frame clones alone and lacks a portion of them. The repertoire holds about 1.5 million clones, approximately 98% seen once, with roughly 0.4% in the top ten. Sequenced input: naive CD4+ T cells sorted from blood. Subset meaning: CD45RA+ positively selected. These receptors were collected from a man under 40 in good health.

The rearrangement links TRBV19 to TRBJ2-6; 8 nucleotides line up with TRBD1. The germline CDR1 and CDR2 sequences are LNHDA and SQIVND (reference sequence). CDR3 size: 17 residues. V trimming: 5 bases; J trimming: 0 bases; junction bases outside the gene matches: 6. CDR3 region: CASSARTGNSGANVLTF. The CDR3, as DNA: TGTGCCAGTAGTGCCCGGACAGGGAACTCTGGGGCCAACGTCCTGACTTTC.

The CDR3 reads CASSSGQGEHNEQFF. The CDR3 DNA sequence: TGTGCCAGCAGCTCCGGACAGGGCGAACACAATGAGCAGTTCTTC. This chain links TRBV7-9 with TRBJ2-1; 8 nucleotides agree with TRBD1. The J segment lost 5 bases and the V segment lost 4 bases, leaving 7 bases of the junction unmatched. The CDR3 totals 15 residues. Germline values: CDR1 SEHNR, CDR2 FQNEAQ (reference sequence). Based on the CDR3 plus reference TRBV7-9 and TRBJ2-1, the full variable domain is DTGVSQNPRHKITKRGQNVTFRCDPISEHNRLYWYRQTLGQGPEFLTYFQNEAQLEKSRLLSDRFSAERPKGSFSTLEIQRTEQGDSAMYLCASSSGQGEHNEQFFGPGTRLTVL.

The chain carries TRBV7-9 and TRBJ2-7; a possible D gene is TRBD2 (5 bases). Germline CDR1 is SEHNR and CDR2 is FQNEAQ (reference sequence). V gave up 5 bases and J gave up 1 base, with 15 bases separating them. The CDR3 is 15 residues long. The DNA of the CDR3 is TGTGCCAGCAGCGCAACGGACTGGCCGTCCTACGAGCAGTACTTC. Protein: CASSATDWPSYEQYF.

The chain links TRBV5-4 to TRBJ2-5; 8 positions agree with TRBD2. From germline, CDR1 is SGHNT and CDR2 YYREEE (reference sequence). The CDR3 is 15 residues long. After removal of 6 bases from V and 0 bases from J, the junction contained 7 bases not matched to a gene. In DNA form, the CDR3 reads TGTGCCAGCACCAATAGCGGGACCCACCAAGAGACCCAGTACTTC. It yields the protein CASTNSGTHQETQYF. The full variable domain, rest sourced from reference TRBV5-4 and TRBJ2-5, is ETGVTQSPTHLIKTRGQQVTLRCSSQSGHNTVSWYQQALGQGPQFIFQYYREEENGRGNFPPRFSGLQFPNYSSELNVNALELDDSALYLCASTNSGTHQETQYFGPGTRLLVL.

This clone came up a few times. The sample carries other DNA sequences with the same CDR3. The rearrangement links TRBV19 to TRBJ1-5; D gene ambiguous. V shed 3 bases and J shed 3 bases, with 3 bases lying between them. Germline V gene data show CDR1 as LNHDA and CDR2 as SQIVND (reference sequence). The CDR3 has 12 amino acids. The CDR3 here is CASSIPNQPQHF. In nucleotides, the CDR3 is TGTGCCAGTAGTATCCCCAATCAGCCCCAGCATTTT.

The rearrangement links TRBV11-2 to TRBJ2-4; the match to TRBD2 covers 10 bases. Unmatched junction bases numbered 16, after V lost 3 bases and J lost 5 bases. Looked up from germline, CDR1 is SGHAT and CDR2 is FQNNGV. There are 19 residues in the CDR3. The CDR3: CASSFRTSGLIEGQNIQYF. CDR3 DNA: TGTGCCAGCAGCTTCCGGACTAGCGGCCTAATTGAGGGCCAAAACATTCAGTACTTC.

The gene calls are TRBV10-2 and TRBJ2-7; the D is unclear. The V gene's germline CDR1 is WSHSY and CDR2 SAAADI. V lost 0 bases and J 6 bases, leaving 9 bases between the germline ends. The CDR3 covers 13 residues. Here the CDR3 DNA reads TGCGCCAGCAGTGAGTCGTTAGGGCTCGAGCAGTACTTC. Translating gives CASSESLGLEQYF.

This chain uses TRBV27 with TRBJ2-2; TRBD2 aligns across 8 bases. The V segment lost 5 bases and the J segment 6 bases; nucleotides outside the gene matches: 17. This CDR3 has 18 amino acids. CDR1 is MNHEY, CDR2 SMNVEV, per germline (reference sequence). The CDR3 spells CASSPFYPNGRASGELFF. DNA for the CDR3: TGTGCCAGCAGTCCCTTCTATCCGAACGGGAGGGCCTCCGGGGAGCTGTTTTTT.

Only one count was recorded for this clone. The rearrangement joins TRBV7-2 to TRBJ1-1, with 9 bases aligning to TRBD1. The CDR3 is made up of 16 amino acids. J was trimmed by 0 bases and V by 5 bases; bases with no gene match: 7. CDR1 is SGHTA and CDR2 is FQGNSA in the germline V gene. DNA for the CDR3: TGTGCCAGCAGCCGCCGGACAGGGGCCTTGAACACTGAAGCTTTCTTT. Its translation is CASSRRTGALNTEAFF.

The J gene is TRBJ1-4, the V gene TRBV10-3, with D unclear. CDR3 size: 15 residues. Trimming removed 0 bases at V and 5 bases at J, with 10 bases between. Germline values: CDR1 ENHRY, CDR2 SYGVKD. This CDR3 reads CAISESSNFNEKLFF. The CDR3 DNA reads TGTGCCATCAGTGAGTCTAGTAATTTCAATGAAAAACTGTTTTTT.

The rearrangement joins TRBV28 to TRBJ2-1; D is uncertain. CDR1 is MDHEN and CDR2 is SYDVKM in the germline V gene. Trimming cost V 5 bases and J 8 bases, with 19 bases left between them. CDR3 length equals 15 residues. CDR3 bases: TGTGCCAGCAGTGCTCCCGGCTCCGTCTGGTATGAGCAGTTCTTC. Protein: CASSAPGSVWYEQFF.

CDR3 residues: CASSYSSSPNQPQHF. CDR3 DNA sequence: TGTGCCAGCAGTTACTCGTCCAGCCCCAATCAGCCCCAGCATTTT. This chain uses TRBV6-5 with TRBJ1-5; no firm D call. Germline CDR1 and CDR2: MNHEY and SVGAGI. The CDR3 totals 15 residues. Trimming removed 0 bases at V and 3 bases at J, with 9 bases between.

The rearrangement joins TRBV5-4 to TRBJ2-3, with 9 bases fitting TRBD2. The ends lost 4 bases at V and 0 bases at J; junction bases unmatched: 3. The CDR3 totals 15 residues. The V gene's germline CDR1 is SGHNT and CDR2 YYREEE (reference sequence). The CDR3 region is CASSTTSGSTDTQYF. CDR3 bases: TGTGCCAGCAGCACCACTAGCGGGAGCACAGATACGCAGTATTTT.

This chain connects TRBV7-2 to TRBJ2-1; D gene uncertain. Germline V gene data show CDR1 as SGHTA and CDR2 as FQGNSA. The ends were cut back, 5 bases at V and 9 bases at J, with 11 bases in the middle. CDR3 length equals 12 residues. The CDR3 is CASSRTNSEQFF. CDR3 DNA: TGTGCCAGCAGCCGCACAAACAGTGAGCAGTTCTTC.

The chain is built from TRBV15 and TRBJ1-5; the D is unclear. The CDR3 covers 13 residues. Germline V lookup: CDR1 LNHNV, CDR2 YYDKDF (reference sequence). V was pared by 0 bases and J by 6 bases, with 6 bases between. The CDR3 coding sequence is TGTGCCACCAGCAGAGATTCAGTTCAGCCCCAGCATTTT. As protein: CATSRDSVQPQHF.

The chain recombines TRBV11-2 with TRBJ2-3; D is possibly TRBD1 (6 bases). V was clipped by 6 bases and J by 8 bases, with 21 bases between them. Germline CDR1 reads SGHAT; CDR2 reads FQNNGV. This CDR3 is 15 amino acids long. CDR3 nucleotide sequence: TGTGCCAGCAGATCCCAAGTGGGGGCTGCGGGTACGCAGTATTTT. It specifies CASRSQVGAAGTQYF.

The rearrangement uses TRBV7-9 and TRBJ2-7; TRBD1 matches 7 bases. Germline loops: CDR1 SEHNR, CDR2 FQNEAQ (reference sequence). This CDR3 spans 17 amino acids. Germline trimming cut 4 bases from V and 0 bases from J; bases unmatched to any gene: 12. CDR3 sequence reads: CASSSPIQGPRSYEQYF. As DNA, the CDR3 is TGTGCCAGCAGCTCACCCATACAGGGGCCGCGCTCCTACGAGCAGTACTTC.

CDR3: CASSPRGSSGRAETQYF. The CDR3 DNA reads as TGTGCCAGCAGCCCAAGAGGATCTAGCGGGAGGGCAGAGACCCAGTACTTC. The chain uses TRBV9 and TRBJ2-5, with 12 bases identical to TRBD2. Germline values: CDR1 SGDLS, CDR2 YYNGEE. V shed 4 bases, J shed 4 bases, and the junction held 11 bases outside the gene matches. This CDR3 has 17 amino acids.

The chain recombines TRBV7-2 with TRBJ1-1, with TRBD1 identical over 7 bases. The V segment lost 3 bases and the J segment 6 bases; nucleotides outside the gene matches: 10. The CDR3 is 15 residues long. Germline CDR1 SGHTA, CDR2 FQGNSA. This CDR3 reads CASSLEMEGAAEAFF. The CDR3 DNA reads as TGTGCCAGCAGCTTGGAGATGGAGGGGGCCGCTGAAGCTTTCTTT.

This chain joins TRBV11-2 and TRBJ1-1; D is undetermined. The V end was cut by 1 base, the J end by 7 bases, with 10 bases between. The CDR3 runs 13 residues. Germline CDR1 SGHAT, CDR2 FQNNGV. The CDR3: CASSLGLKNEAFF. CDR3 in DNA: TGTGCCAGCAGCTTAGGGTTAAAGAATGAAGCTTTCTTT.

The rearrangement links TRBV6-5 to TRBJ2-2, with 11 nucleotides matching TRBD2. The CDR3 spans 15 residues. The V gene end was trimmed by 4 bases and the J gene end by 6 bases; junction bases not matched to a gene: 4. Germline assignment: CDR1 MNHEY and CDR2 SVGAGI. The chain's CDR3 is CASSSPSGRPGELFF. The CDR3 nucleotides are TGTGCCAGCAGTTCCCCTAGCGGGAGGCCCGGGGAGCTGTTTTTT.

The gene calls are TRBV19 and TRBJ1-5; tentatively, D is TRBD1 (6 bases). The length of the CDR3 is 14 residues. From germline, CDR1 is LNHDA and CDR2 SQIVND (reference sequence). V lost 6 bases and J 6 bases, leaving 15 bases between the germline ends. The CDR3 DNA reads as TGTGCCAGTAGACCCACAGGGAGGATTCAGCCCCAGCATTTT. The encoded protein is CASRPTGRIQPQHF.

This clone appeared once. The chain has TRBV28 and TRBJ2-5; D gene uncertain. Deletions cut 5 bases from V and 5 bases from J, with 9 bases between. CDR1 and CDR2 from the germline V gene are MDHEN and SYDVKM. CDR3 length equals 12 residues. The CDR3 region has the DNA TGTGCCAGCAGTATCATTTGGGAGACCCAGTACTTC. Protein: CASSIIWETQYF.

The rearrangement links TRBV6-5 to TRBJ1-2, with TRBD1 as a possible D gene (5 bases). This CDR3 has 14 residues. The V end was cut by 8 bases, the J end by 2 bases, with 15 bases between. Germline CDR1 MNHEY, CDR2 SVGAGI. In DNA form, the CDR3 reads TGTGCCAGCTGCTTTGGGGCAGGGAACTATGGCTACACCTTC. The encoded protein is CASCFGAGNYGYTF.

The gene calls are TRBV4-1 and TRBJ1-1; no reliable D call. Looked up from germline, CDR1 is MGHRA and CDR2 is YSYEKL. The CDR3 loop spans 16 amino acids. Trimming removed 1 base from V and 1 base from J, with 13 bases in between. CDR3: CASSQGWAPGNTEAFF. CDR3 DNA: TGCGCCAGCAGCCAAGGGTGGGCCCCGGGGAACACTGAAGCTTTCTTT.

The chain couples TRBV30 to TRBJ2-1; D ambiguous. The V end was cut by 0 bases, the J end by 3 bases, with 9 bases between. The CDR3 has 14 amino acids. In germline, CDR1 is GTSNPN, CDR2 SVGIG (reference sequence). The CDR3: CAWSVVGRYNEQFF. CDR3 bases: TGTGCCTGGAGTGTTGTTGGGCGCTACAATGAGCAGTTCTTC. Using reference TRBV30 and TRBJ2-1 for the parts outside the CDR3, the full variable domain is SQTIHQWPATLVQPVGSPLSLECTVEGTSNPNLYWYRQAAGRGLQLLFYSVGIGQISSEVPQNLSASRPQDRQFILSSKKLLLSDSGFYLCAWSVVGRYNEQFFGPGTRLTVL.

Only one count was recorded for this clone. The rearrangement uses TRBV30 and TRBJ1-1; D is perhaps TRBD1 (5 bases). The CDR3 runs 14 residues. Germline CDR1 GTSNPN, CDR2 SVGIG (reference sequence). Trimming took off 5 bases at V and 1 base at J, with 14 bases between the two ends. The CDR3 bases are TGTGCCTGGGTTACAGGAGGGGCGAACACTGAAGCTTTCTTT. It specifies CAWVTGGANTEAFF. Using reference TRBV30 and TRBJ1-1 for the parts outside the CDR3, the full variable domain is SQTIHQWPATLVQPVGSPLSLECTVEGTSNPNLYWYRQAAGRGLQLLFYSVGIGQISSEVPQNLSASRPQDRQFILSSKKLLLSDSGFYLCAWVTGGANTEAFFGQGTRLTVV.